This T cell receptor beta chain was identified in a study of T cells after yellow fever vaccination. Across the whole study: The SMART-Seq v4 Ultra Low Input method served to prepare the low-cell-number fractions.

Points from the study as a whole: Subsequent booster samples again held most clones from primary vaccination (96% CD4, roughly 90% CD8). The study noted that FACS-sorted repertoires could contain abundant clonotypes contaminating from the bulk population.

V was pared by 6 bases and J by 4 bases, with 9 bases between. Germline V gives CDR1 LNHDA, CDR2 SQIVND (reference sequence). This CDR3 contains 12 residues. Template switching by 5'RACE produced TCR cDNA, adding a universal primer site and UMIs. TCRdb reprocessed the 5' RACE reads via MiXCR and lists one record per CDR3 protein. The sample holds approximately 300,000 distinct CDR3 sequences, roughly 7% seen once. This clonotype was seen a few times. Its antigen is unidentified. The starting material was PBMCs, obtained roughly seven weeks after the first yellow fever vaccination. The TCR comes from a young man who received the YFV17D yellow fever vaccine. J is TRBJ1-2 and V is TRBV19, with D uncertain. For the CDR3, the DNA is TGTGCCAGTAGCCCCCCGTCCTATGGCTACACCTTC. Its translation is CASSPPSYGYTF.